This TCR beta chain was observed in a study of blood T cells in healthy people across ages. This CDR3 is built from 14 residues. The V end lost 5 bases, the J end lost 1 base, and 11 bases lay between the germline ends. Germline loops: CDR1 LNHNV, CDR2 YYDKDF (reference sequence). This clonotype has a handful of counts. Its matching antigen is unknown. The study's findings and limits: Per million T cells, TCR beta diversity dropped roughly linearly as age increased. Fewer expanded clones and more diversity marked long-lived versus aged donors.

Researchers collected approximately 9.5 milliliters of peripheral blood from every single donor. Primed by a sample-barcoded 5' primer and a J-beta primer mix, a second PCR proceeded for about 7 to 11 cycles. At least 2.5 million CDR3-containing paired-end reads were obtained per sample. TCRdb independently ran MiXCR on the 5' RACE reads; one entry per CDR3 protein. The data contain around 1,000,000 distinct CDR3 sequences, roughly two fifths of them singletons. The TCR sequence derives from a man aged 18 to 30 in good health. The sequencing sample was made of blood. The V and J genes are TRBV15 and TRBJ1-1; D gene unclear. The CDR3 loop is CATSRREQNTEAFF. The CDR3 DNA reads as TGTGCCACCAGCCGACGGGAACAGAACACTGAAGCTTTCTTT. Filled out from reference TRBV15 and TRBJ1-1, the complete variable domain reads DAMVIQNPRYQVTQFGKPVTLSCSQTLNHNVMYWYQQKSSQAPKLLFHYYDKDFNNEADTPDNFQSRRPNTSFCFLDIRSPGLGDTAMYLCATSRREQNTEAFFGQGTRLTVV.